This TCR beta chain was documented in a study of blood T cells in healthy people across ages. A second roughly 7 to 11 cycle PCR used barcoded and J-beta primers. TCRdb passed the 5' RACE reads through MiXCR, listing each CDR3 protein once. This table has hundreds of thousands of distinct CDR3 sequences, roughly 50% appearing once. The CDR3 extends over 11 amino acids. CDR1 is SGHRS, CDR2 YFSETQ, per germline. This clonotype appeared a few times. The chain has TRBV5-1 and TRBJ2-7, with no clear D. The DNA end is more similar to TRBJ2-5, so the J call may be wrong. Source material: blood. This sequence originates from a man older than 75 in good health. CDR3 DNA: TGCGCCAGCAGCCCGGACGGGACCCAGTACTTC. Translation: CASSPDGTQYF.